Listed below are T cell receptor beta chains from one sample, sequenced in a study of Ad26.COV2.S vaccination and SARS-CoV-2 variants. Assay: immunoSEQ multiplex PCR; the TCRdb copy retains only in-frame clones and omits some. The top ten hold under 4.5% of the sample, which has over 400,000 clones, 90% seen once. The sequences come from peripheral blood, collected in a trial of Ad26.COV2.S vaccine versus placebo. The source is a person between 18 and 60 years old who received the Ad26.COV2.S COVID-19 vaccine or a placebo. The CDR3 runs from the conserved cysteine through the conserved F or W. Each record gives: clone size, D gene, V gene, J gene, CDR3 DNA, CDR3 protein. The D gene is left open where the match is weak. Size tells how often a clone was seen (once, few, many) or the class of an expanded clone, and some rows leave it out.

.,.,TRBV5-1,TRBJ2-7,TGCGCCAGCAGCTTGGGGCAGTACTACGAGCAGTACTTC,CASSLGQYYEQYF
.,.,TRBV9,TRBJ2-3,TGTGCCAGCAGCGTGGGGGATAGCACAGATACGCAGTATTTT,CASSVGDSTDTQYF
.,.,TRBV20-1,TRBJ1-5,TGCAGTGCTAGTCAAGGTCATGGCAATCAGCCCCAGCATTTT,CSASQGHGNQPQHF
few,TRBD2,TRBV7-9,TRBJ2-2,TGTGCCAGCAGCGTGGGACTAGCGGGAGCCGGGGAGCTGTTTTTT,CASSVGLAGAGELFF
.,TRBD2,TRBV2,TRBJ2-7,TGTGCCAGCAGTCGAATTCTAGCGGGAGCCACCTACGAGCAGTACTTC,CASSRILAGATYEQYF
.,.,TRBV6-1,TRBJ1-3,TGTGCCAGCAGTGAAGCGAACAGCTCTGGAAACACCATATATTTT,CASSEANSSGNTIYF
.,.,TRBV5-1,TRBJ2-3,TGCGCCAGCAGCTTGTACGGGAGTATTACAGATACGCAGTATTTT,CASSLYGSITDTQYF
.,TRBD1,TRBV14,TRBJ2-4,TGTGCCAGCAGCCAAAGGACAGGGGGGAAAAACATTCAGTACTTC,CASSQRTGGKNIQYF
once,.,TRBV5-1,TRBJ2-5,TGCGCCAGCAGCTTGGTTGGGGGCGGGGAGACCCAGTACTTC,CASSLVGGGETQYF
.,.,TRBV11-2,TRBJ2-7,TGTGCCAGCAGCTTAGCGGGACAAGACGAGTACTTC,CASSLAGQDEYF
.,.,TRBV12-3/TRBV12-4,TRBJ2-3,TGTGCCAGCAGTTTGAGGGGAGATACGCAGTATTTT,CASSLRGDTQYF
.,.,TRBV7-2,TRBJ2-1,TGTGCCAGCAGCTTACCCGGCATGAGCTATGGGCAGTTCTTC,CASSLPGMSYGQFF
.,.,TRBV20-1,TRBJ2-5,TGCAGTGCTAGTCCGAGAAGGGAGACCCAGTACTTC,CSASPRRETQYF
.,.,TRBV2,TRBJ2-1,TGTGCCAACACAGTGGGACGGGTGTACAATGAGCAGTTCTTC,CANTVGRVYNEQFF
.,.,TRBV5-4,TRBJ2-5,TGTGCCAGCAGCTACCCGGGGGGCGCGGGATTTTACCAAGAGACCCAGTACTTC,CASSYPGGAGFYQETQYF
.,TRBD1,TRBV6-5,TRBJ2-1,TGTGCCAGCAGCCCGGGACAGTACAATGAGCAGTTCTTC,CASSPGQYNEQFF
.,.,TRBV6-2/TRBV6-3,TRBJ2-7,TGTGCCAGCAGTTTCCGACAGGTGCGGCGGCCCTACGAGCAGTACTTC,CASSFRQVRRPYEQYF
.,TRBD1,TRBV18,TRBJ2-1,TGTGCCAGCTCACCACCCCAGGGGGAAGATGAGCAGTTCTTC,CASSPPQGEDEQFF
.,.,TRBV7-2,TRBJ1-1,TGTGCCAGCAGCCTCCAGCACACTGAAGCTTTCTTT,CASSLQHTEAFF
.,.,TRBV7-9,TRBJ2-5,TGTGCCAGCAGCTTCGGGGGAGAGGGCGAGACCCAGTACTTC,CASSFGGEGETQYF
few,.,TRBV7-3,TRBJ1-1,TGTGCCAGCAGCCCCGGGGGAGGGGCGTTGAACACTGAAGCTTTCTTT,CASSPGGGALNTEAFF
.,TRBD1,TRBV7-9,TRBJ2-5,TGTGCCAGCAGCCCCAGGGACAGTACCGAGCAAGAGACCCAGTACTTC,CASSPRDSTEQETQYF
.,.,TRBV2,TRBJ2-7,TGTGCCAGCAGTGAAGGCTACGAGCAGTACTTC,CASSEGYEQYF
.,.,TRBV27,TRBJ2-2,TGTGCCAGCAGTACCGGACGGCCCGGGGAGCTGTTTTTT,CASSTGRPGELFF
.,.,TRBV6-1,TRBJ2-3,TGTGCCAGCAGTGTCCACTCGGCAGGGTTAAACACAGATACGCAGTATTTT,CASSVHSAGLNTDTQYF
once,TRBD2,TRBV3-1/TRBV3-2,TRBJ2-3,TGTGCCAGCAGCCGGACTAGCGGGGGAGCCCCAGATACGCAGTATTTT,CASSRTSGGAPDTQYF
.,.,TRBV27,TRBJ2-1,TGTGCCAGCAGTCCCAGGGGCCCAGCTTACAATGAGCAGTTCTTC,CASSPRGPAYNEQFF
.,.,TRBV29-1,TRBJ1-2,TGCAGCCTCCGGGGGGGACCTAACTATGGCTACACCTTC,CSLRGGPNYGYTF
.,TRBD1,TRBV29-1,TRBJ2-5,TGCAGCGTTGATCAGGGGGCGAAAATAGAGACCCAGTACTTC,CSVDQGAKIETQYF
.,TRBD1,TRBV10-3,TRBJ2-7,TGTGCCATCAGTGGGACATGGACAGGACCGTCCTACGAGCAGTACTTC,CAISGTWTGPSYEQYF
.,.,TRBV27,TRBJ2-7,TGTGCCAGCAGTTTAAGTGGGGTGCTACAGTCCTCCTACGAGCAGTACTTC,CASSLSGVLQSSYEQYF
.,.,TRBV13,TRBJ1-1,TGTGCCAGCAGCGTAGCCGGGGTCATGAACACTGAAGCTTTCTTT,CASSVAGVMNTEAFF
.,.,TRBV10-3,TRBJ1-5,TGTGCCATCAGTGCACGGGGCGAAGGGGGGGGTCAGCCCCAGCATTTT,CAISARGEGGGQPQHF
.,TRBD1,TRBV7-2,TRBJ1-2,TGTGCCAGCAGCTCCAGGACAGGGGACGGTGGCTACACCTTC,CASSSRTGDGGYTF
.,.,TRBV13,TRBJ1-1,TGTGCCAGCAGCTTCAGAGGGGCAGGGGCTGAAGCTTTCTTT,CASSFRGAGAEAFF
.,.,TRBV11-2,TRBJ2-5,TGTGCCAGCAGCTCAAACCCCGTCAGCCAAGAGACCCAGTACTTC,CASSSNPVSQETQYF
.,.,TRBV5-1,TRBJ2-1,TGCGCCAGCAGCTTCAATGACAGGCGGACCTACAATGAGCAGTTCTTC,CASSFNDRRTYNEQFF
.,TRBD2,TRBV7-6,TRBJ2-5,TGTGCCAGCAGCTCGGGACTAGCGGAGGAAGAGACCCAGTACTTC,CASSSGLAEEETQYF
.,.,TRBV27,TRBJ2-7,TGTGCCAGCAGTTTATCGGCCGATATTCCCCCTAAGAGCTCCTACGAGCAGTACTTC,CASSLSADIPPKSSYEQYF
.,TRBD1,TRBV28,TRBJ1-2,TGTGCCAGCAGTTCGGGACAGGGTATAAGCTATGGCTACACCTTC,CASSSGQGISYGYTF
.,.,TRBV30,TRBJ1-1,TGTGCCTGGGGGGGTTACACTGAAGCTTTCTTT,CAWGGYTEAFF
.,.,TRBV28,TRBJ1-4,TGTGCCAGCAAGAGGGAAGGTGCAACTAATGAAAAACTGTTTTTT,CASKREGATNEKLFF
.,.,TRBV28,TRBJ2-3,TGTGCCAGCAGTCTAGGGCCCCTGGGTACGCAGTATTTT,CASSLGPLGTQYF
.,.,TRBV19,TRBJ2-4,TGTGCCAGTAAAACAGGGGCCAAAAACATTCAGTACTTC,CASKTGAKNIQYF
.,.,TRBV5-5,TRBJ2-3,TGTGCCAGCTCCTTGACTGGAGGGGCAGATACGCAGTATTTT,CASSLTGGADTQYF
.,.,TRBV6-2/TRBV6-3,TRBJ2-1,TGTGCCAGCAGTTACCCTTGGGACATTACCTACAATGAGCAGTTCTTC,CASSYPWDITYNEQFF
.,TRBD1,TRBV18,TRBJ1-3,TGTGCCAGCTCACAGACAGGGGAAAGCTCTGGAAACACCATATATTTT,CASSQTGESSGNTIYF